The 15 T cell receptor beta chains below all came from one sample that was sequenced in a study of T cell repertoires in cytomegalovirus infection (dated by TCRdb to between 2017 and 2020). These receptors have no identified antigens. The treatment or condition label, read with the paper, signifies: in vitro stimulation with specific CMV peptide epitopes to enrich CMV-specific T cells. Sequencing instrument: Illumina HiSeq 1500. TCRdb reanalyzed the raw reads on its own, using fastp at Q25 for trimming and MiXCR for clone calling, and kept in-frame beta chains. Each entry is one CDR3 protein sequence, shown with its most common DNA and genes. The sample table contains a few hundred thousand distinct CDR3 sequences; only one count was recorded for 25% to 30% of them. The leading ten clones occupy 15% to 20% of the sample. The source was cultured PBMCs, collected from culture after CMV antigen stimulation. Receptor source: a human donor in good health (CMV status not recorded). Some clones in this sample may be carry-over from other donors' samples.

The table lists this clonotype with many counts. The V gene is TRBV7-8, the J gene TRBJ1-2; D call uncertain. The CDR3 is made up of 16 amino acids. CDR1 is SGHVS and CDR2 is FQNEAQ in the germline V gene. Trimming cost V 5 bases and J 5 bases, with 21 bases left between them. CDR3 amino acids: CASSPMRSRSGYGYTF. The CDR3 DNA reads TGTGCCAGCAGCCCAATGAGGAGCAGGTCGGGGTATGGCTACACCTTC.

This clonotype was picked up one time. J is TRBJ2-3 and V is TRBV7-3; D may be TRBD2 (5 bases). This CDR3 has 16 residues. The germline gives CDR1 SGHTA, CDR2 FQGTGA. V lost 2 bases, J lost 5 bases, and 17 bases lay in between. The chain's CDR3 is CASSLGLGGEGDTQYF. The DNA of the CDR3 is TGTGCCAGCAGCTTAGGGCTCGGCGGCGAGGGAGATACGCAGTATTTT.

The chain carries TRBV6-1 and TRBJ1-1; a weak D match, TRBD1 (6 bases). This CDR3 region has 15 residues. Germline CDR1 is MNHNS and CDR2 is SASEGT. The germline V and J ends were trimmed by 5 bases and 1 base, with 14 bases remaining between them. CDR3 residues: CASSNRQARNTEAFF. The DNA for the CDR3 is TGTGCCAGCAGTAACAGACAGGCCAGGAACACTGAAGCTTTCTTT.

This clonotype has more than one count but fewer than ten. No conserved phenylalanine or tryptophan ends this CDR3, so it is likely a read error. The limits of the CDR3 on the DNA are not certain, so only TCRdb's listed CDR3 is given. The chain has TRBV5-6 and TRBJ2-1; TRBD1 was called by the table and not checked on the DNA. Both ends counted, the CDR3 spans 11 residues. Germline values: CDR1 SGHDT, CDR2 YYEEEE. The CDR3 sequence is CASSLLNRGAL.

The chain has TRBV10-3 and TRBJ2-3; 7 bases map to TRBD2. CDR3 size: 15 residues. V dropped 10 bases and J dropped 5; count of bases not matched to a gene: 15. Germline-derived CDR1 and CDR2 are ENHRY and SYGVKD. Here the CDR3 DNA reads TGTGCCACCTCAAAGGGTGGCGGGAGAGTAGATACGCAGTATTTT. Translation: CATSKGGGRVDTQYF.

This sequence joins TRBV6-6 and TRBJ2-7; the D gene could be TRBD1 or TRBD2 (5 bases each). V lost 0 bases and J 1 base, leaving 13 bases between the germline ends. CDR1 is MNHNY, CDR2 SVGAGI, per germline (reference sequence). The CDR3 totals 16 residues. CDR3 nucleotide sequence: TGTGCCAGCAGTTACTCGTCAGGGAGCCTATCCTACGAGCAGTACTTC. This encodes CASSYSSGSLSYEQYF.

This clonotype turned up a few times. The chain couples TRBV7-6 to TRBJ2-7; no firm D call. CDR1 SGHVS and CDR2 FNYEAQ come from the germline V gene. Trimming shortened V by 2 bases and J by 5 bases, and 4 bases separated the two germline ends. This CDR3 region has 11 residues. The CDR3 coding sequence is TGTGCCAGCAGCTTAACTGACGAGCAGTACTTC. Amino acid sequence: CASSLTDEQYF.

V is TRBV19 and J is TRBJ2-7; 9 nucleotides agree with TRBD1. The CDR3 is made up of 14 amino acids. Looked up from germline, CDR1 is LNHDA and CDR2 is SQIVND (reference sequence). Germline trimming cut 7 bases from V and 2 bases from J; bases unmatched to any gene: 6. The CDR3 reads CASKRDRATYEQYF. CDR3 nucleotide sequence: TGTGCCAGTAAGAGGGACAGGGCCACCTACGAGCAGTACTTC.

This clonotype has at least ten counts. The chain's CDR3 is CASSSPKGDIQYF. The CDR3 nucleotides read TGTGCCAGCAGCTCCCCTAAGGGCGACATTCAGTACTTC. V usage is TRBV7-2 and J usage is TRBJ2-4; no clear D gene. CDR3 length: 13 amino acids. CDR1 and CDR2 from the germline V gene are SGHTA and FQGNSA. With 4 bases removed from V and 8 bases from J, the gap between germline ends came to 12 bases.

The sample holds a few counts of this clonotype. V and J are TRBV4-2 and TRBJ2-6, with 8 bases lining up with TRBD1. The CDR3 totals 18 residues. V was clipped by 1 base and J by 0 bases; unmatched bases: 5. CDR1 and CDR2 from the germline V gene are LGHNA and YNFKEQ. The CDR3 DNA follows: TGTGCCAGCAGCCAAGGGACAGGGAAGGGCTCTGGGGCCAACGTCCTGACTTTC. It encodes CASSQGTGKGSGANVLTF.

This clonotype was counted between two and nine times. The DNA of the CDR3 is TGTGCCAGCAGTTTGGATGTCAGGGGTTACGAGCAGTACTTC. Its translation: CASSLDVRGYEQYF. This chain uses TRBV12-3 or TRBV12-4 with TRBJ2-7, with D maybe TRBD1 (6 bases). V shed 3 bases and J shed 4 bases, with 13 bases lying between them. This CDR3 has 14 residues.

This clonotype was observed a handful of times. The chain joins TRBV19 to TRBJ2-3, with TRBD1 matching 7 bases. This CDR3 is 14 amino acids long. Unmatched junction bases numbered 5, after V lost 7 bases and J lost 1 base. Germline CDR1 and CDR2: LNHDA and SQIVND (reference sequence). The CDR3 nucleotides read TGTGCCAGTAATTTGAGGGGGCGCACAGATACGCAGTATTTT. This translates into CASNLRGRTDTQYF. Looking up the rest from reference TRBV19 and TRBJ2-3 gives the full variable domain: DGGITQSPKYLFRKEGQNVTLSCEQNLNHDAMYWYRQDPGQGLRLIYYSQIVNDFQKGDIAEGYSVSREKKESFPLTVTSAQKNPTAFYLCASNLRGRTDTQYFGPGTRLTVL.

The chain combines TRBV6-8 with TRBJ1-3; 12 bases map to TRBD1. The CDR3 has 19 amino acids. Germline CDR1 MNHGY, CDR2 SAAAGT. V trimming: 6 bases; J trimming: 1 base; junction bases outside the gene matches: 13. DNA for the CDR3: TGTGCCAGCAGGAGAACGGGACAGGGGGCGATGGGTTCTGGAAACACCATATATTTT. It is translated as CASRRTGQGAMGSGNTIYF.

The V call is TRBV12-3 or TRBV12-4, the J call TRBJ2-1; D is ambiguous. V was cut by 7 bases and J by 8 bases, with 18 bases left in between. The CDR3 runs to 14 residues. The CDR3 sequence is CASNNLGGMDEQFF. The CDR3 DNA sequence: TGTGCCAGCAACAATCTGGGTGGGATGGATGAGCAGTTCTTC.

The chain links TRBV27 to TRBJ2-1, with 10 nucleotides matching TRBD2. The V gene's germline CDR1 is MNHEY and CDR2 SMNVEV (reference sequence). Losses at the gene ends were 10 bases for V and 4 bases for J; bases not matched to a gene: 19. The CDR3 is 18 amino acids. CDR3 residues: CATHQGTSAYGVYNEQFF. The CDR3 nucleotides read TGTGCCACCCACCAGGGGACTAGCGCATACGGGGTATACAATGAGCAGTTCTTC.